This T cell receptor (beta chain) was recovered during a study of blood T cell repertoires in COVID-19. Whole-study context: Nucleic acid was either cDNA or gDNA, and it came from T cells, B-cell-depleted T cells, or PBMCs.

In the study's own analysis: Estimation of nucleated cell counts was performed using reference gene primer amplification. Sequencing used immunoSEQ multiplex PCR; TCRdb keeps in-frame clones, though not all of them. Clone size and V and J calls were adopted from that table, with D and trimming inferred from the DNA. The repertoire holds about 220,000 clones, with 90% as singletons. Study members were between roughly 18 and 89 years old and lived in 24 US regions. Participant-given clinical history determined each cohort assignment. Trimming pared 2 bases from V and 9 bases from J, leaving 26 bases between. This CDR3 is 18 amino acids long. Germline CDR1 and CDR2: LNHNV and YYDKDF (reference sequence).

Input material: PBMCs or T cells enriched from blood (not recorded which). The chain has TRBV15 and TRBJ1-5; D may be TRBD1 (5 bases). This sequence originates from a man aged 30-40 years who had been exposed to COVID-19. The CDR3 nucleotides are TGTGCCACCAGCAGATCCCCCCGGTCCCAGGGTACTTCTCCGCCCCAGCATTTT. It translates to CATSRSPRSQGTSPPQHF.